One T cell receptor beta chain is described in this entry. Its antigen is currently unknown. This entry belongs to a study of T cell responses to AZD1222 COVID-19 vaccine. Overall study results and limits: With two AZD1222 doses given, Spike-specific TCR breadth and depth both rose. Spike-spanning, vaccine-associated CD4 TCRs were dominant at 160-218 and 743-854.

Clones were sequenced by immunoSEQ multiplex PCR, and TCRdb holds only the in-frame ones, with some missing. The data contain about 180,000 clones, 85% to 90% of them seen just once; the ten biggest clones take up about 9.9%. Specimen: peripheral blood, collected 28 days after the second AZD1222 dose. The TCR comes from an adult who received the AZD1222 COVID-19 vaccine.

The DNA for the CDR3 is TGTGCCAGCGGAGGGGATTTCGGCTACACCTTC. Translating gives CASGGDFGYTF. The chain employs TRBV6-5 and TRBJ1-2, with TRBD1 as a possible D gene (5 bases). The V end lost 8 bases, the J end lost 8 bases, and 12 bases lay between the germline ends. The germline V gene encodes CDR1 MNHEY and CDR2 SVGAGI. The CDR3 contains 11 residues.